The 22 T cell receptor beta chains below come from one sample, sequenced in a study of blood T cell repertoires in COVID-19. The assay was immunoSEQ multiplex PCR, and TCRdb's table has in-frame clones only and misses some. This sample has 200,000 to 250,000 clones, with roughly 84% found just once. Sample: peripheral blood. The receptor set was obtained from a woman of 80 years or more with acute or convalescent COVID-19.

The rearrangement uses TRBV6-5 and TRBJ1-1, with unresolved D. This CDR3 region has 15 residues. CDR1 is MNHEY, CDR2 SVGAGI, per germline. V dropped 0 bases and J dropped 1 base, with 9 bases sitting between them. In DNA form, the CDR3 reads TGTGCCAGCAGTTACTCAGGAGGGAGGAACACTGAAGCTTTCTTT. Translation gives CASSYSGGRNTEAFF.

The genes are TRBV7-8 and TRBJ1-3; 7 bases are shared with TRBD1. CDR3 length: 15 residues. Germline CDR1 SGHVS, CDR2 FQNEAQ. J gave up 0 bases and V 5 bases, and 4 bases lay outside the gene matches. CDR3 region: CASSRDSFSGNTIYF. The CDR3 nucleotides are TGTGCCAGCAGCCGGGACAGTTTCTCTGGAAACACCATATATTTT.

V and J are TRBV4-2 and TRBJ2-3, with 8 bases aligning to TRBD2. CDR3 length equals 18 residues. The germline CDR1 and CDR2 sequences are LGHNA and YNFKEQ. J lost 2 bases, V lost 0 bases, and 10 bases had no gene match. As DNA, the CDR3 is TGTGCCAGCAGCCAAGATCATTTGGCGGGGGGCAACACAGATACGCAGTATTTT. Amino acids: CASSQDHLAGGNTDTQYF.

This sequence joins TRBV4-2 and TRBJ1-1, with a possible D match to TRBD1 (5 bases). V was shortened by 0 bases and J by 0 bases, with 11 bases between the two germline ends. This CDR3 has 16 residues. From germline, CDR1 is LGHNA and CDR2 YNFKEQ. The CDR3 DNA reads as TGTGCCAGCAGCCAAGAGAGGACACTTATGAACACTGAAGCTTTCTTT. It translates to CASSQERTLMNTEAFF.

The J gene is TRBJ1-2, the V gene TRBV7-9; 9 positions agree with TRBD1. The CDR3 contains 16 residues. Losses at the gene ends were 10 bases for V and 2 bases for J; bases not matched to a gene: 14. In germline, CDR1 is SEHNR, CDR2 FQNEAQ (reference sequence). CDR3 DNA: TGTGCCATCCCTAGGGCGTCCGGGACAGGGAACTATGGCTACACCTTC. This gives the protein CAIPRASGTGNYGYTF.

CDR3 loop: CASSQSWSSPSYGYTF. The CDR3, as DNA: TGTGCCAGCAGCCAATCGTGGAGTAGCCCATCCTATGGCTACACCTTC. V is TRBV3-1 (or the pseudogene TRBV3-2) and J is TRBJ1-2; D not certain. V lost 2 bases and J 4 bases, leaving 17 bases between the germline ends. The CDR3 extends over 16 amino acids. CDR1 is LGHDT, CDR2 YNNKEL, per germline (reference sequence).

This clone was found once. The chain joins TRBV5-1 to TRBJ1-6; 10 bases map to TRBD1. This CDR3 is 16 amino acids long. V lost 4 bases to trimming and J lost 5 bases; unmatched junction nucleotides: 6. Germline V gene lookup returns CDR1 SGHRS and CDR2 YFSETQ. CDR3: CASSIGTGVDNSPLHF. The CDR3 nucleotides are TGCGCCAGCAGCATAGGGACAGGGGTCGATAATTCACCCCTCCACTTT.

This chain links TRBV5-4 with TRBJ2-7, with 8 bases fitting TRBD1. The germline gives CDR1 SGHNT, CDR2 YYREEE (reference sequence). The CDR3 runs 16 residues. Trimming cost V 4 bases and J 3 bases; bases outside gene matches: 12. The CDR3 is CASSEEGTGRLYEQYF. The CDR3 nucleotides are TGTGCCAGCAGCGAGGAGGGGACAGGACGCCTCTACGAGCAGTACTTC.

V is TRBV6-2 or TRBV6-3 and J is TRBJ2-5; 11 bases are shared with TRBD1. CDR1 MNHEY and CDR2 SVGEGT come from the germline V gene. CDR3 length equals 16 residues. V lost 6 bases to trimming and J lost 2 bases; unmatched junction nucleotides: 8. As DNA, the CDR3 is TGTGCCAGCAGCGAAACCGGGACAGGGGGGCAAGAGACCCAGTACTTC. Translating gives CASSETGTGGQETQYF.

The V gene is TRBV11-2, the J gene TRBJ1-2; D gene uncertain. V gave up 4 bases and J gave up 1 base, with 16 bases separating them. CDR1 is SGHAT, CDR2 FQNNGV, per germline. The CDR3 loop spans 16 amino acids. The CDR3 DNA follows: TGTGCCAGCAGCTCCCCCAGGACCGGGGTTAACTATGGCTACACCTTC. It encodes CASSSPRTGVNYGYTF. The variable domain in full, with the rest retrieved from reference TRBV11-2 and TRBJ1-2, is EAGVAQSPRYKIIEKRQSVAFWCNPISGHATLYWYQQILGQGPKLLIQFQNNGVVDDSQLPKDRFSAERLKGVDSTLKIQPAKLEDSAVYLCASSSPRTGVNYGYTFGSGTRLTVV.

This rearrangement joins TRBV24-1 to TRBJ2-1, with TRBD1 as a possible D gene (5 bases). With 1 base removed from V and 3 bases from J, the gap between germline ends came to 9 bases. The CDR3 covers 15 residues. Germline CDR1 reads KGHDR; CDR2 reads SFDVKD. The CDR3 loop reads CATSDLTGRYNEQFF. Here the CDR3 DNA reads TGTGCCACCAGTGATTTAACAGGACGCTACAATGAGCAGTTCTTC.

J is TRBJ2-2 and V is TRBV6-5, with TRBD2 identical over 7 bases. Germline V CDR1 and CDR2: MNHEY, SVGAGI. V lost 2 bases, J lost 10 bases, and 7 bases stayed unmatched. This CDR3 spans 14 amino acids. This CDR3 reads CASSYPGGSSELFF. CDR3 sequence (DNA): TGTGCCAGCAGTTACCCGGGAGGCTCCTCGGAGCTGTTTTTT.

Only a few counts were recorded for this clone. This chain uses TRBV25-1 with TRBJ1-1; D is possibly TRBD1 (6 bases). From germline, CDR1 is MGHDK and CDR2 SYGVNS. Trimming removed 6 bases from V and 1 base from J, with 12 bases in between. The CDR3 loop spans 14 amino acids. CDR3 coding DNA: TGTGCCAGCAGCCCCAGGACAGAGAACACTGAAGCTTTCTTT. Translated: CASSPRTENTEAFF.

The gene calls are TRBV9 and TRBJ1-2, with D perhaps TRBD1 (5 bases). The V end lost 4 bases, the J end lost 3 bases, and 16 bases lay between the germline ends. CDR1 SGDLS and CDR2 YYNGEE come from the germline V gene. This CDR3 comprises 15 residues. The CDR3 region has the DNA TGTGCCAGCAGCCTAGAGGAGGGGCCGTACTATGGCTACACCTTC. Translated: CASSLEEGPYYGYTF.

V usage is TRBV3-1 (or the pseudogene TRBV3-2) and J usage is TRBJ1-6; 7 bases are shared with TRBD1. With 4 bases clipped from V and 11 bases from J, the junction kept 8 bases outside the gene matches. The V gene's germline CDR1 is LGHDT and CDR2 YNNKEL (reference sequence). The CDR3 extends over 14 amino acids. The CDR3 nucleotides are TGTGCCAGCAGCCTGACGACAGGGTCGGCACCCCTCCACTTT. Protein product: CASSLTTGSAPLHF.

The J gene is TRBJ2-7, the V gene TRBV30; 9 bases are a match to TRBD1. Germline V CDR1 and CDR2: GTSNPN, SVGIG (reference sequence). V lost 0 bases and J lost 3; bases outside the gene matches: 6. The CDR3 is 15 residues long. DNA of the CDR3: TGTGCCTGGAGTGTATTTGGGACAGGGATCTACGAGCAGTACTTC. Amino acid sequence: CAWSVFGTGIYEQYF. The full variable domain, completed using reference TRBV30 and TRBJ2-7, is SQTIHQWPATLVQPVGSPLSLECTVEGTSNPNLYWYRQAAGRGLQLLFYSVGIGQISSEVPQNLSASRPQDRQFILSSKKLLLSDSGFYLCAWSVFGTGIYEQYFGPGTRLTVT.

This chain uses TRBV5-1 with TRBJ1-6, with 7 nucleotides matching TRBD1. Germline V gene sequence: CDR1 SGHRS, CDR2 YFSETQ. The CDR3 is 15 amino acids. Trimming at V came to 2 bases and at J to 8 bases, leaving 7 bases not matched to a gene. CDR3 bases: TGCGCCAGCAGCTTTGAGGGGGCCGCAGATTCACCCCTCCACTTT. This encodes CASSFEGAADSPLHF.

The rearrangement links TRBV29-1 to TRBJ1-4; 7 positions agree with TRBD1. The junction had 5 bases not matched to a gene; V was cut back by 8 bases and J by 2 bases. Germline V gene sequence: CDR1 SQVTM, CDR2 ANQGSEA. The CDR3 covers 13 residues. CDR3 loop: CSTQGGTNEKLFF. For the CDR3, the DNA is TGCAGCACTCAGGGGGGTACTAATGAAAAACTGTTTTTT.

The rearrangement uses TRBV7-9 and TRBJ1-6, with D perhaps TRBD1 (5 bases). The CDR3 is 13 amino acids. The germline V gene encodes CDR1 SEHNR and CDR2 FQNEAQ (reference sequence). V lost 6 bases and J lost 13, with 16 bases in between. The CDR3 sequence: CASRGQGLTPLHF. The CDR3 nucleotides read TGTGCCAGCAGGGGCCAGGGTCTAACCCCCCTCCACTTT. The variable domain in full, with the rest retrieved from reference TRBV7-9 and TRBJ1-6, is DTGVSQNPRHKITKRGQNVTFRCDPISEHNRLYWYRQTLGQGPEFLTYFQNEAQLEKSRLLSDRFSAERPKGSFSTLEIQRTEQGDSAMYLCASRGQGLTPLHFGNGTRLTVT.

The rearrangement joins TRBV19 to TRBJ1-4, with a weak D call TRBD1 (6 bases). The CDR3 loop spans 13 amino acids. Germline V gives CDR1 LNHDA, CDR2 SQIVND (reference sequence). V was pared by 9 bases and J by 6 bases, with 14 bases between. The CDR3 sequence: CASGQSSHEKLFF. CDR3 nucleotide sequence: TGTGCCAGCGGACAGTCTAGCCATGAAAAACTGTTTTTT.

V and J are TRBV29-1 and TRBJ2-7; 7 bases match TRBD1. The CDR3 loop spans 13 amino acids. Germline loops: CDR1 SQVTM, CDR2 ANQGSEA. V lost 4 bases to trimming and J lost 2 bases; unmatched junction nucleotides: 5. CDR3 in DNA: TGCAGCGTTGTAGAGGGGGCTCCCTACGAGCAGTACTTC. Protein product: CSVVEGAPYEQYF.

The chain is built from TRBV28 and TRBJ1-2; 7 bases fit TRBD1. This CDR3 comprises 12 residues. Germline CDR1 is MDHEN and CDR2 is SYDVKM. V lost 2 bases to trimming and J lost 8 bases; unmatched junction nucleotides: 2. Here the CDR3 reads CASSLDRDGYTF. In nucleotides, the CDR3 is TGTGCCAGCAGTTTAGACAGGGACGGCTACACCTTC.